This T cell receptor beta chain came from a study of technical replicates of blood from several donors. Sequencing used immunoSEQ multiplex PCR; TCRdb keeps in-frame clones, though not all of them. This sample has roughly 87,000 clones, with about 94% found just once. CDR1 and CDR2 (germline): SGDLS, YYNGEE. The V end lost 0 bases, the J end lost 5 bases, and 7 bases lay between the germline ends. CDR3 length: 13 residues. This sequence was found in a human donor in good health. The sample taken for sequencing was T cells isolated from PBMCs. The J gene is TRBJ2-3, the V gene TRBV9, with a weak D call TRBD2 (6 bases). The CDR3 is CASSVGGEDTQYF. In nucleotides, the CDR3 is TGTGCCAGCAGCGTAGGGGGGGAAGATACGCAGTATTTT.